This entry concerns a single T cell receptor (beta chain). The data stem from a study of blood T cell repertoires in COVID-19. Profiling relied on immunoSEQ multiplex PCR, and the TCRdb table lists in-frame clones only, not all of them. The sample shows 450,000 or so clones, 90% of them seen only once. The specimen was PBMCs or T cells enriched from blood (not recorded which). This receptor was taken from a man in his late teens or twenties who had recovered from COVID-19.

The CDR3: CASKAGRYGYTF. As DNA, the CDR3 is TGTGCCAGTAAAGCAGGGAGGTATGGCTACACCTTC. This chain links TRBV19 with TRBJ1-2; weak D call: TRBD1 (5 bases). Trimming removed 7 bases from V and 5 bases from J, with 11 bases in between. CDR3 length: 12 residues. Germline V lookup: CDR1 LNHDA, CDR2 SQIVND (reference sequence).